Listed here are 10 T cell receptor beta chains from one sample, sequenced in a study of tumor-infiltrating lymphocytes in primary liver carcinoma. From 400 to 500 ng total RNA, TCR beta cDNA was generated with a primer in the constant region. Employing slightly modified ARM-PCR, three nested multiplex PCR rounds were run, and these gave rise to the TCR beta libraries. Running 9 to 10 cycles apiece, the first two PCR rounds relied on TRBV1-TRBV30 forward primers together with a C-beta reverse primer. TCRdb re-called the multiplex PCR reads through MiXCR, storing one row per CDR3 protein. The repertoire consists of fewer than 200,000 distinct CDR3 sequences, with about 85% occurring once and the leading ten covering 15% to 20%. Between roughly 17 and 31 mg of unsorted bulk tissue served as the source from which RNA and DNA were co-extracted. What was sequenced was tumor tissue from primary liver carcinoma. Receptors originate from a middle-aged man with primary liver carcinoma and hepatitis B virus infection.

The rearrangement joins TRBV9 to TRBJ2-5; D is ambiguous. The germline gives CDR1 SGDLS, CDR2 YYNGEE. The V end lost 0 bases, the J end lost 5 bases, and 11 bases lay between the germline ends. The CDR3 runs to 14 residues. The chain's CDR3 is CASSVAGVVETQYF. Here the CDR3 DNA reads TGTGCCAGCAGCGTAGCAGGAGTAGTGGAGACCCAGTACTTC.

Concerning this clonotype itself: Compared with germline, one end of the junction differs, possibly owing to a read error. The chain uses TRBV12-3 or TRBV12-4 and TRBJ2-3, with TRBD1 as a possible D gene (5 bases). The CDR3 loop spans 16 amino acids. This chain's CDR3 is CASSLDRQISTDTQYF. CDR3 DNA: TGTGCCAGCAGTTTAGACAGACAGATAAGCACGGATACGCAGTATTTT.

In regard to this clonotype: A junction end diverges from the germline sequence, so it may reflect a read error. CDR3 sequence: CPAASSGRAWRDTQYF. The CDR3 DNA sequence: TGCCCAGCAGCTTCTAGCGGGAGGGCCTGGAGAGATACACAGTATTTT. The chain has TRBV5-1 and TRBJ2-3; 12 nucleotides agree with TRBD2. Germline V gene sequence: CDR1 SGHRS, CDR2 YFSETQ. The CDR3 contains 16 residues.

The genes are TRBV12-3 or TRBV12-4 and TRBJ2-7, with D possibly matching TRBD2 (6 bases). Trimming left V 6 bases short and J 0 bases short, with 24 bases between. There are 18 residues in the CDR3. This CDR3 is CASSPLGSAGLDSYEQYF. CDR3 bases: TGTGCCAGCAGCCCCCTGGGGTCGGCGGGATTGGACTCCTACGAGCAGTACTTC.

As to this clonotype: Germline is not matched at one junction end, which may reflect a read error. Here the CDR3 DNA reads TGCAGTCCTAGAGTAGGAGGGAGGTCCTACAATGAGCAGTTCTTC. Translated: CSPRVGGRSYNEQFF. This chain connects TRBV20-1 to TRBJ2-1; maybe TRBD2 (6 bases). The CDR3 loop spans 15 amino acids. Germline lookup yields CDR1 DFQATT and CDR2 SNEGSKA (reference sequence).

Points on this clonotype: The junction departs from germline at one end; a sequencing error may be responsible. The rearrangement uses TRBV5-1 and TRBJ2-1; 8 positions match TRBD2. CDR1 is SGHRS, CDR2 YFSETQ, per germline. The CDR3 totals 18 residues. In DNA form, the CDR3 reads TGCGCCAGCAGCCATTTAGGGACTAGTTTACGGCAGAGGAATGTGCAGTTCTTC. Amino acid sequence: CASSHLGTSLRQRNVQFF.

This clonotype has a single count. Germline and junction disagree at one end, which may indicate a read error. V gene TRBV7-8 combines with J gene TRBJ2-4; D is possibly TRBD2 (5 bases). The CDR3 runs 17 residues. Per the germline V gene, CDR1 is SGHVS and CDR2 is FQNEAQ. CDR3 nucleotide sequence: TGTGCCTGCAGCCCCCTTTCCAGCGGATTAACCAAAAACATTCAGTACTTC. Translated, it gives CACSPLSSGLTKNIQYF.

This clonotype was picked up one time. The J gene is TRBJ2-7, the V gene TRBV5-4; 8 bases fit TRBD1. The CDR3 loop spans 14 amino acids. The germline V gene has CDR1 SGHNT and CDR2 YYREEE (reference sequence). Trimming at V came to 8 bases and at J to 3 bases, leaving 10 bases not matched to a gene. CDR3 coding DNA: TGTGCCAGGAACTTAGGACAGGGTGGCTACGAGCAGTACTTC. Amino acid sequence: CARNLGQGGYEQYF.

In the case of this clonotype: It is likely a read error, because the conserved phenylalanine at the end of the CDR3 is missing. V gene TRBV5-1 combines with J gene TRBJ1-1, with TRBD1 as a possible D gene (6 bases). The CDR3 contains 14 residues. V lost 5 bases to trimming and J lost 0 bases, with 11 bases between them. From germline, CDR1 is SGHRS and CDR2 YFSETQ. Here the CDR3 reads CASRTTGLNTEAFL. The CDR3 bases are TGCGCCAGCAGGACGACAGGCCTGAACACTGAAGCTTTCTTA.

Worth noting for this clonotype: Since no conserved phenylalanine or tryptophan closes the CDR3, a read error is the likely cause. The J gene is TRBJ2-1, the V gene TRBV13, with D uncertain. The germline V gene encodes CDR1 PRHDT and CDR2 FYEKMQ (reference sequence). V was pared by 0 bases and J by 6 bases, with 15 bases between. The CDR3 covers 16 residues. DNA of the CDR3: TGTGCCAGCAGCTTAGGGGACCTGGGAAGAGGCAATGAGCAGTTCGTC. Its translation is CASSLGDLGRGNEQFV.